The rows below give T cell receptor beta chains drawn from one sample of a study of shared T cell receptors in the human thymus. The table came from immunoSEQ multiplex PCR; TCRdb's copy has only in-frame clones and leaves some out. Here the sample spans roughly 710,000 clones, 80% to 90% being singletons. Separately, the same data were catalogued under a study of human thymus T cells.

Sequenced: thymocytes. The receptors shown here come from a girl under three years old with a congenital heart defect. Each CDR3 is given with its conserved first and last residue. Fields, in order: J gene, clone size, D gene, V gene, CDR3 DNA, CDR3 protein. D genes are given only for firm matches. Size tells how often a clone was seen (once, few, many) or the class of an expanded clone, and some rows leave it out.

TRBJ1-2 | . | . | TRBV7-9 | TGTGCCAGCAGCTTAGGTGCCGGGGTTCGCGGCTACACCTTC | CASSLGAGVRGYTF
TRBJ1-5 | once | . | TRBV6-1 | TGTGCCAGCGGAGGGACGGTTCATAGCAATCAGCCCCAGCATTTT | CASGGTVHSNQPQHF
TRBJ1-1 | . | . | TRBV5-1 | TGCGCCAGCAGCTTGTCAGGGTGGCGGGGGAACACTGAAGCTTTCTTT | CASSLSGWRGNTEAFF
TRBJ2-7 | . | TRBD1 | TRBV27 | TGTGCCAGCAGTACGTATTACAGGGGGATTTATCGCTACGAGCAGTACTTC | CASSTYYRGIYRYEQYF
TRBJ1-1 | . | . | TRBV19 | TGTGCCAGTAGTATGGTCCAGGGCGCCTTCGACGCTGAAGCTTTCTTT | CASSMVQGAFDAEAFF
TRBJ1-2 | . | TRBD1 | TRBV7-6 | TGTGCCAGCAGCTTAGGGGCAGGGGGCGAAGGAGATGGCTACACCTTC | CASSLGAGGEGDGYTF
TRBJ2-7 | . | . | TRBV11-2 | TGTGCCAGCAGCTTAGATCGGGGGTGGCACGAGCAGTACTTC | CASSLDRGWHEQYF
TRBJ1-1 | once | TRBD1 | TRBV12-5 | TGTGCTAGTGGTCCCCGTGGGACAGGGGGACCCATGAACACTGAAGCTTTCTTT | CASGPRGTGGPMNTEAFF
TRBJ1-1 | . | . | TRBV19 | TGTGCCAGTACCCCGACAGGTTGGGGAACTGAAGCTTTCTTT | CASTPTGWGTEAFF
TRBJ2-7 | . | TRBD2 | TRBV9 | TGTGCCAGCAGCGCCCACAGCGGGGGAACCTACGAGCAGTACTTC | CASSAHSGGTYEQYF
TRBJ1-2 | . | . | TRBV27 | TGTGCCAGCAGTTTCTTTGGCGGTGGTGGCTACACCTTC | CASSFFGGGGYTF
TRBJ1-1 | . | . | TRBV10-3 | TGTGCCATCAGTGGACAGGTCGGAAACACTGAAGCTTTCTTT | CAISGQVGNTEAFF
TRBJ1-1 | . | . | TRBV19 | TGTGCCAGTGGGGGGGGCAGCCACATGAACACTGAAGCTTTCTTT | CASGGGSHMNTEAFF
TRBJ1-5 | . | TRBD1 | TRBV28 | TGTGCCAGCAGCCAGGGGGCAGGGCAGCCCCAGCATTTT | CASSQGAGQPQHF
TRBJ1-4 | . | . | TRBV5-1 | TGCGCCAGCAGCTTGGCGGCAGGGGCTGCACCTAATGAAAAACTGTTTTTT | CASSLAAGAAPNEKLFF
TRBJ1-1 | . | . | TRBV16 | TGTGCCAGCAGCCAAGTCGACAGCCGAAAAGAAGCTTTCTTT | CASSQVDSRKEAFF
TRBJ2-1 | . | . | TRBV11-2 | TGTGCCAGCAGCTTGATCGGGTACAATGAGCAGTTCTTC | CASSLIGYNEQFF
TRBJ1-2 | once | . | TRBV6-6 | TGTGCCAGCAGCCTCGACAGGCTTAATGGCTACACCTTC | CASSLDRLNGYTF
TRBJ1-4 | once | . | TRBV2 | TGTGCCAGCAAAGTCGACAGCCTTAATGAAAAACTGTTTTTT | CASKVDSLNEKLFF
TRBJ1-2 | . | . | TRBV19 | TGTGCCAGTAGTGCCGTTTCGGGTAAGGCCTATGGCTACACCTTC | CASSAVSGKAYGYTF
TRBJ1-2 | once | . | TRBV7-2 | TGTGCCAGCAGCTTATCGGCCGGCACAGGTGCTAACTATGGCTACACCTTC | CASSLSAGTGANYGYTF
TRBJ1-5 | . | . | TRBV7-8 | TGTGCCAGCAGCTTAGCGGACAGCAATAGCAATCAGCCCCAGCATTTT | CASSLADSNSNQPQHF
TRBJ1-1 | . | TRBD1 | TRBV6-1 | TGTGCCAGCGAGGACAGGGTGACTGAAGCTTTCTTT | CASEDRVTEAFF
TRBJ1-2 | . | . | TRBV20-1 | TGCAGTGCTTCCGGGGGCTACACCTTC | CSASGGYTF
TRBJ2-7 | . | . | TRBV5-1 | TGCGCCAGCAGCTTGGCCTCCGGTCGAGACAGACACTACGAGCAGTACTTC | CASSLASGRDRHYEQYF
TRBJ2-2 | . | TRBD2 | TRBV4-3 | TGCGCCAGCAGCCAAGCGGGAGCGGGGGGGCCCGCTCGGAACACCGGGGAGCTGTTTTTT | CASSQAGAGGPARNTGELFF
TRBJ1-3 | . | . | TRBV5-6 | TGTGCCAGCACAGAGGGAAATGGAAACACCATATATTTT | CASTEGNGNTIYF
TRBJ2-7 | . | . | TRBV7-6 | TGTGCCAGCAGCTTAGATCCGGGACTGTTGTACTTC | CASSLDPGLLYF
TRBJ1-4 | . | . | TRBV28 | TGTGCCAGCAGTCTTTCACAGGAGAACAATGAAAAACTGTTTTTT | CASSLSQENNEKLFF
TRBJ2-2 | . | TRBD1 | TRBV11-1 | TGTGCCAGCAGCTCGAAGACAGGGGCGAACACCGGGGAGCTGTTTTTT | CASSSKTGANTGELFF
TRBJ2-1 | . | . | TRBV5-1 | TGCGCCAGCAGCTCACGGGACACCTTCGTGGGCTCCTACAATGAGCAGTTCTTC | CASSSRDTFVGSYNEQFF
TRBJ1-2 | . | . | TRBV4-3 | TGCGCCAGCAGCCGACTACAGGGAGTTGGCTACACCTTC | CASSRLQGVGYTF
TRBJ1-2 | . | TRBD1 | TRBV28 | TGTGCCAGCAGTTTAAGCGTTGGGACAGACCTCGACTATGGCTACACCTTC | CASSLSVGTDLDYGYTF
TRBJ1-2 | . | . | TRBV4-2 | TGTGCCAGCAGCCAGGAAAGCCCTAGACCTTCCCCCTATGGCTACACCTTC | CASSQESPRPSPYGYTF
TRBJ1-1 | . | . | TRBV11-2 | TGTGCATCCCGGGAGACCCAACTGAACACTGAAGCTTTCTTT | CASRETQLNTEAFF
TRBJ1-5 | once | TRBD1 | TRBV6-1 | TGTGCCACTGACAGGGTAGGTCAGCCCCAGCATTTT | CATDRVGQPQHF
TRBJ2-1 | . | . | TRBV14 | TGTGCCAGCAGCCAAATCCCAGATCGGTCGGGTGAGCAGTTCTTC | CASSQIPDRSGEQFF
TRBJ1-2 | . | . | TRBV7-9 | TGTGCCAGCAGCTCAGGGCGGGGGATCTATGGCTACACCTTC | CASSSGRGIYGYTF
TRBJ1-2 | . | TRBD1 | TRBV6-5 | TGTGCCAGCAGCCTACAGGGGACGGGCTATGGCTACACCTTC | CASSLQGTGYGYTF
TRBJ2-6 | . | . | TRBV5-5 | TGTGCCAGCAGAAATCGAAAACAGGTTGGCTCCTCTGGGGCCAACGTCCTGACTTTC | CASRNRKQVGSSGANVLTF
TRBJ1-2 | . | . | TRBV4-2 | TGTGCCAGCAGCCAAGACGTCAACTATGGCTACACCTTC | CASSQDVNYGYTF
TRBJ2-3 | . | TRBD1 | TRBV23-1 | TGCGCCAGCCGCCCAGGTGGACAGGGGGCGAGGGGTAGCACAGATACGCAGTATTTT | CASRPGGQGARGSTDTQYF
TRBJ1-1 | . | . | TRBV5-6 | TGTGCCAGCAGCTTGGAGGCAGAGACCTTTTTCAGGGAAGCTTTCTTT | CASSLEAETFFREAFF
TRBJ2-4 | . | TRBD1 | TRBV5-1 | TGCGCCAGCAGCTTTTTAGGACAGGGGGAGCCGAACCGCCATCGAGCCAAAAACATTCAGTACTTC | CASSFLGQGEPNRHRAKNIQYF
TRBJ2-7 | . | TRBD1 | TRBV11-2 | TGTGCCAGCCTCCCCCCACTGGGCAGGGGGCTACCCTTTACCTACGAGCAGTACTTC | CASLPPLGRGLPFTYEQYF